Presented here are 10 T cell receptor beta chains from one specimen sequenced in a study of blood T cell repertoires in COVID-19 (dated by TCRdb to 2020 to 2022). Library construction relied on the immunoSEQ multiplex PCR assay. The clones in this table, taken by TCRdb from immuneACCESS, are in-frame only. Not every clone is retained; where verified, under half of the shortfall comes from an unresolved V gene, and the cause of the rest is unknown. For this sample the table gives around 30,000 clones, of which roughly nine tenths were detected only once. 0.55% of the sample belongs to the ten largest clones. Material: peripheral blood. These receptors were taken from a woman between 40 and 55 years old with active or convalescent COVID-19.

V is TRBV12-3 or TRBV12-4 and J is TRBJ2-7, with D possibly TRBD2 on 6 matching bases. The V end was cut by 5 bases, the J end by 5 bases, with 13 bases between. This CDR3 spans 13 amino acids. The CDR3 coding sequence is TGTGCCAGCAGTCTGGGGGGAGCGGACGAGCAGTACTTC. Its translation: CASSLGGADEQYF.

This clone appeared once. The CDR3 region is CASSLGGQDNNEQFF. CDR3 in DNA: TGCGCCAGCAGCTTGGGGGGACAGGATAACAATGAGCAGTTCTTC. The genes are TRBV5-1 and TRBJ2-1; 8 bases fit TRBD1. Germline V lookup: CDR1 SGHRS, CDR2 YFSETQ. V trimming: 0 bases; J trimming: 5 bases; junction bases outside the gene matches: 4. The CDR3 consists of 15 residues.

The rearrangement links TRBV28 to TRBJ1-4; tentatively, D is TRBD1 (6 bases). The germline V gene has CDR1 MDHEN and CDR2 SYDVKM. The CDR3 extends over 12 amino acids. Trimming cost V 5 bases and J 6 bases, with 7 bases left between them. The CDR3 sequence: CASSQGYEKLFF. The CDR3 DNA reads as TGTGCCAGCAGTCAGGGGTATGAAAAACTGTTTTTT. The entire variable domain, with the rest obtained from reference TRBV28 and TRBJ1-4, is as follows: DVKVTQSSRYLVKRTGEKVFLECVQDMDHENMFWYRQDPGLGLRLIYFSYDVKMKEKGDIPEGYSVSREKKERFSLILESASTNQTSMYLCASSQGYEKLFFGSGTQLSVL.

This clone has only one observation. The chain's CDR3 is CASTRGNTEAFF. CDR3 coding DNA: TGTGCCAGCACCAGAGGGAACACTGAAGCTTTCTTT. This chain uses TRBV3-1 (or the pseudogene TRBV3-2) with TRBJ1-1; D remains unclear. The ends were cut back, 7 bases at V and 1 base at J, with 7 bases in the middle. The germline gives CDR1 LGHDT, CDR2 YNNKEL (reference sequence). The CDR3 has 12 amino acids.

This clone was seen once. CDR3 bases: TGTGCCAGCAGTTACAATGCAGGCGGGGACGGCTACACCTTC. It specifies CASSYNAGGDGYTF. V and J are TRBV6-5 and TRBJ1-2; D perhaps matches TRBD1 (5 bases). The V end was cut by 2 bases, the J end by 8 bases, with 15 bases between. The CDR3 runs 14 residues. The germline V gene encodes CDR1 MNHEY and CDR2 SVGAGI.

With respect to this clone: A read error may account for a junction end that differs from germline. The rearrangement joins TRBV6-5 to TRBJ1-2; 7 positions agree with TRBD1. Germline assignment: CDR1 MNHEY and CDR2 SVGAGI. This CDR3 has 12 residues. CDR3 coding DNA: TGTGCCAGCAGGGACAGGAGTAATCGCTACACCTTT. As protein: CASRDRSNRYTF.

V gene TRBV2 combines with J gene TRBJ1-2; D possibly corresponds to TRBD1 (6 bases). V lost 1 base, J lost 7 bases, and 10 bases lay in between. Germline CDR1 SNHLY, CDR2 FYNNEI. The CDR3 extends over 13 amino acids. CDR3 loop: CASSEGAGVGYTF. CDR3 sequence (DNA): TGTGCCAGCAGTGAAGGTGCAGGGGTTGGCTACACCTTC.

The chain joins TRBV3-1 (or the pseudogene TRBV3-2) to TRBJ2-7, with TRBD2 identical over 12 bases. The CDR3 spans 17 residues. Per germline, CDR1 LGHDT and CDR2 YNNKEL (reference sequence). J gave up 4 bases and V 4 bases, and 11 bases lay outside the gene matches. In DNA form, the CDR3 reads TGTGCCAGCAGCCTTGCCTGGACTAGCGGGATGTCGTACGAGCAGTACTTC. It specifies CASSLAWTSGMSYEQYF.

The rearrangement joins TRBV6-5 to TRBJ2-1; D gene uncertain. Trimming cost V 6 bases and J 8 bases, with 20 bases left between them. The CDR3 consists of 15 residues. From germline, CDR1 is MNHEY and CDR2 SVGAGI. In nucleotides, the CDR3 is TGTGCCAGCAGGGCAGAATGGGTCAACAGTGATGAGCAGTTCTTC. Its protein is CASRAEWVNSDEQFF.

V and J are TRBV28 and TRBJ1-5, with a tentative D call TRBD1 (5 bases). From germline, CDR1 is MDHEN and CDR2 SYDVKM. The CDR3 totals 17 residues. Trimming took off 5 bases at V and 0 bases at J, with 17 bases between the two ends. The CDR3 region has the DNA TGTGCCAGCAGTCCTAAAAGTGGAGGGGTTAGCAATCAGCCCCAGCATTTT. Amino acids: CASSPKSGGVSNQPQHF.